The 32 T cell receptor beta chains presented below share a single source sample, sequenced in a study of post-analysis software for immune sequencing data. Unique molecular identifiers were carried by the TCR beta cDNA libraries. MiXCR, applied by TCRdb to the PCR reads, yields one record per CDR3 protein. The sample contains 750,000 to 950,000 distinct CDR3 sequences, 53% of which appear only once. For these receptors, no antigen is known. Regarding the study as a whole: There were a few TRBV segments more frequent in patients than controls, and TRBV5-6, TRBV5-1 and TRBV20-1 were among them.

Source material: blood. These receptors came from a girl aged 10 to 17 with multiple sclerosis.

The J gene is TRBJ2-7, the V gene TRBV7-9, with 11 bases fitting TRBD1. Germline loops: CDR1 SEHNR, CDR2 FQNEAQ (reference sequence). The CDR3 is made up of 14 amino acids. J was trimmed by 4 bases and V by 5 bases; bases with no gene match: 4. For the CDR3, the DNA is TGTGCCAGCAGCACGGGACAGGGGGTGTACGAGCAGTACTTC. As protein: CASSTGQGVYEQYF.

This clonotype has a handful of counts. DNA for the CDR3: TGCAGTGCTAGCCCCCGGGCTAGCGGAGCCTACGAGCAGTACTTC. Its translation: CSASPRASGAYEQYF. The rearrangement links TRBV20-1 to TRBJ2-7; 7 nucleotides align to TRBD2. The V and J ends lost 3 bases and 2 bases, in that order; junction bases with no gene match: 10. Germline V gene sequence: CDR1 DFQATT, CDR2 SNEGSKA (reference sequence). CDR3 length equals 15 residues.

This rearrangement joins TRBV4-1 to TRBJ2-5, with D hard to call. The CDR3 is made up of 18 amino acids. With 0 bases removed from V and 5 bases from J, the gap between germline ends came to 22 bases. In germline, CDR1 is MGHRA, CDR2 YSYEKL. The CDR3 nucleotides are TGCGCCAGCAGCCAAGATTACCATGCCCAGGCGGCGAGTGAGACCCAGTACTTC. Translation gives CASSQDYHAQAASETQYF.

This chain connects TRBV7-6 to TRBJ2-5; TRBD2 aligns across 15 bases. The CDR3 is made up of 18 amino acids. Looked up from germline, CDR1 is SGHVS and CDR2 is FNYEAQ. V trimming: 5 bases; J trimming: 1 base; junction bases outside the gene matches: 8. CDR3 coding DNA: TGTGCCAGCAGCGCAACCGGGACTAGCGGGGGGAGCCAAGAGACCCAGTACTTC. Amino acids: CASSATGTSGGSQETQYF.

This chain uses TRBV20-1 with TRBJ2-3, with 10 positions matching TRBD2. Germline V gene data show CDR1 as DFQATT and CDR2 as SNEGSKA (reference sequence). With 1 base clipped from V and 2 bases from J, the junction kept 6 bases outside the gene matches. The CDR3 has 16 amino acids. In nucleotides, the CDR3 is TGCAGTGCTAGAGTCGCTAGCGGGGGCAACACAGATACGCAGTATTTT. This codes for CSARVASGGNTDTQYF.

This CDR3 reads CASSLWFSNEQYF. The DNA of the CDR3 is TGTGCCAGCAGCTTATGGTTCTCGAACGAGCAGTACTTC. The V call is TRBV7-2, the J call TRBJ2-7; D is unclear. The V and J ends lost 2 bases and 5 bases respectively, with 10 bases between them. Germline CDR1 reads SGHTA; CDR2 reads FQGNSA. This CDR3 has 13 residues.

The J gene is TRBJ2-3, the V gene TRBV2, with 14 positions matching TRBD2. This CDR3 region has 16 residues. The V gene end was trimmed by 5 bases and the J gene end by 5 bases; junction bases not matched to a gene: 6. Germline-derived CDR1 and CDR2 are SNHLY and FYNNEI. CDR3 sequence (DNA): TGTGCCAGCAGTACGGGACTAGCGGGAGTGGAAGATACGCAGTATTTT. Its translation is CASSTGLAGVEDTQYF.

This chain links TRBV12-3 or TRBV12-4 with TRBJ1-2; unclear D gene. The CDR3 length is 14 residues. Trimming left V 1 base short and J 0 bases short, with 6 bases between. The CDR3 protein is CASSLGDPNYGYTF. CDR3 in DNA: TGTGCCAGCAGTTTAGGTGATCCTAACTATGGCTACACCTTC.

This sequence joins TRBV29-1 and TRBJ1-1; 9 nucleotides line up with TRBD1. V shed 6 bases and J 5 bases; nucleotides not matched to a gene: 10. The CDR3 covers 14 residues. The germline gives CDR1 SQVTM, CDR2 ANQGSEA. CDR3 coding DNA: TGCAGCGTAAATCGGGACAGGGAGGATACTGAAGCTTTCTTT. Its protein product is CSVNRDREDTEAFF.

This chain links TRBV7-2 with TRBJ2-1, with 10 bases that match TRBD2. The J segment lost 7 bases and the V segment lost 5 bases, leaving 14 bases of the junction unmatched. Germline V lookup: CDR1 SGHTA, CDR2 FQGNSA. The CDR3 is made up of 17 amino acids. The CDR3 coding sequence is TGTGCCAGCAGCGAGGGGGCGGGAGCGGGAGGGCCGAATGAGCAGTTCTTC. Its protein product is CASSEGAGAGGPNEQFF.

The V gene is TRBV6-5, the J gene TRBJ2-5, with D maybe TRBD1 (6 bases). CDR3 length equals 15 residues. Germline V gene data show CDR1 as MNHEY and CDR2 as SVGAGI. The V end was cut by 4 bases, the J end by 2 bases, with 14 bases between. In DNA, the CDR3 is TGTGCCAGCAGTTTAGGGTCAGGGGATCAAGAGACCCAGTACTTC. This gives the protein CASSLGSGDQETQYF.

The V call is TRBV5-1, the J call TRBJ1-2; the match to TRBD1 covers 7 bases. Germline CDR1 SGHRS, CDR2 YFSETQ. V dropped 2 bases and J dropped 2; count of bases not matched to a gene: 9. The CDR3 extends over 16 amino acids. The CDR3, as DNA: TGCGCCAGCAGCTTCTCCCTCCGGGGACAGAACTATGGCTACACCTTC. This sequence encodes CASSFSLRGQNYGYTF. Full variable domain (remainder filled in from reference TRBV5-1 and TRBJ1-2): KAGVTQTPRYLIKTRGQQVTLSCSPISGHRSVSWYQQTPGQGLQFLFEYFSETQRNKGNFPGRFSGRQFSNSRSEMNVSTLELGDSALYLCASSFSLRGQNYGYTFGSGTRLTVV.

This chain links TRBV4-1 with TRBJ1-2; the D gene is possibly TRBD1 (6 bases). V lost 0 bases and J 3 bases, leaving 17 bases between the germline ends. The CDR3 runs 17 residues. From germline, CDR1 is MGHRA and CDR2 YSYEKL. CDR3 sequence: CASSQDLRGANDYGYTF. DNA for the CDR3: TGCGCCAGCAGCCAAGATCTAAGGGGGGCAAATGACTATGGCTACACCTTC.

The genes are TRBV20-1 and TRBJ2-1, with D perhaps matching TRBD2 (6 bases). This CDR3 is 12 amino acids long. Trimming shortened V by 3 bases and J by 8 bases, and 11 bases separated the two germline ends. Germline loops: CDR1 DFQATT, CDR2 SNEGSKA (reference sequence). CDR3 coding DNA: TGCAGTGCTAGTCTCAGGGAGGATGAGCAGTTCTTC. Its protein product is CSASLREDEQFF.

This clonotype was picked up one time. CDR3 loop: CASSGRVNYEQYF. The CDR3 DNA reads TGTGCCAGCAGTGGGCGGGTTAACTACGAGCAGTACTTC. This chain joins TRBV2 and TRBJ2-5; TRBD2 might be the D (5 bases). The J call is doubtful: the DNA matches TRBJ2-7 better. Germline V CDR1 and CDR2: SNHLY, FYNNEI. The CDR3 spans 13 residues.

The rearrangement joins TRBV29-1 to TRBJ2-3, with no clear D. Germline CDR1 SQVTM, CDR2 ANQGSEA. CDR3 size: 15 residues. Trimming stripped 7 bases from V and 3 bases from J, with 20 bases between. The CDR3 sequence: CSGGRSAWATDTQYF. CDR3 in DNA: TGCAGCGGCGGCCGTTCGGCGTGGGCTACAGATACGCAGTATTTT.

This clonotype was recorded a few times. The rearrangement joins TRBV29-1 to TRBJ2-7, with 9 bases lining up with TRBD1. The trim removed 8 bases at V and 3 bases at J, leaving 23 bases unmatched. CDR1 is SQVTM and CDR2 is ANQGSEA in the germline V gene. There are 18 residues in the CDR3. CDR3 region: CSIYVVPGQGPINYEQYF. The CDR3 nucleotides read TGCAGCATTTACGTCGTCCCGGGACAGGGACCGATAAACTACGAGCAGTACTTC.

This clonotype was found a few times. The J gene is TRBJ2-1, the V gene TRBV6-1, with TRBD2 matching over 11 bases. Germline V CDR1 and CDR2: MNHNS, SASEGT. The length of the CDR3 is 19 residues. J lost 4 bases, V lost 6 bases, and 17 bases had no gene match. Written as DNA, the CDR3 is TGTGCCAGCAGCCTACACGGGGGGACTAGCGGAACACTATACAATGAGCAGTTCTTC. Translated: CASSLHGGTSGTLYNEQFF.

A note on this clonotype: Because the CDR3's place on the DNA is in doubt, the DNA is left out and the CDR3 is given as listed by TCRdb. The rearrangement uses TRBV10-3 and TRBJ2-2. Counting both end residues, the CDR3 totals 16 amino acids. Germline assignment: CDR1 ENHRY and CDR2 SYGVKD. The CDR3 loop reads CAISESGRANTGEPFF.

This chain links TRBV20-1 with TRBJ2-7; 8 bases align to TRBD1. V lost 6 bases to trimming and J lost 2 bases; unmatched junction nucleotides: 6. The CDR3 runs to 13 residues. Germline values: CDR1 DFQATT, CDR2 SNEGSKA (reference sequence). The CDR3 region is CSAPDRAPYEQYF. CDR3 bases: TGCAGTGCACCGGACAGGGCCCCCTACGAGCAGTACTTC.

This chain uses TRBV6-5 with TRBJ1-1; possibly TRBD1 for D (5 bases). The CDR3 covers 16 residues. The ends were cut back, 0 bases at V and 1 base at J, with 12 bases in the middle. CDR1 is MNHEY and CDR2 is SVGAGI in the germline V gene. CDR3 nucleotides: TGTGCCAGCAGTTACTCGAATCCTGGACAGAACACTGAAGCTTTCTTT. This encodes CASSYSNPGQNTEAFF.

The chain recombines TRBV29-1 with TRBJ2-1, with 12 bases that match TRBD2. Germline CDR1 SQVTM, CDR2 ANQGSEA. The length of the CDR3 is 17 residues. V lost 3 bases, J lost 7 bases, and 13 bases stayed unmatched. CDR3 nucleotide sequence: TGCAGCGTTGACGCCAGACTAGCGGGAGCCGTATGGAATGAGCAGTTCTTC. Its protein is CSVDARLAGAVWNEQFF.

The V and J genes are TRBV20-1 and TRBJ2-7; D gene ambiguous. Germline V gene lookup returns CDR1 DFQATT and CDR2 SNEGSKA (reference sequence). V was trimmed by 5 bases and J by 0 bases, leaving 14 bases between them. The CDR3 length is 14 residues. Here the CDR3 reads CSALLPGLSYEQYF. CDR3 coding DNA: TGCAGTGCTCTGTTGCCGGGCCTCTCCTACGAGCAGTACTTC.

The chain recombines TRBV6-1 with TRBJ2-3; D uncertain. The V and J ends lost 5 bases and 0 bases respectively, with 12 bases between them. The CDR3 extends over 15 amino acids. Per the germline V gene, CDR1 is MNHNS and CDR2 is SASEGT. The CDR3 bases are TGTGCCAGCAGTACCCTACTATCAAGCACAGATACGCAGTATTTT. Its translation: CASSTLLSSTDTQYF.

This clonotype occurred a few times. The CDR3 spells CASSFPNYNEQFF. CDR3 in DNA: TGTGCCAGCAGTTTCCCTAACTACAATGAGCAGTTCTTC. The gene calls are TRBV6-2 or TRBV6-3 and TRBJ2-1; D ambiguous. Germline assignment: CDR1 MNHEY and CDR2 SVGEGT. The CDR3 is made up of 13 amino acids. V was shortened by 4 bases and J by 3 bases, with 7 bases between the two germline ends.

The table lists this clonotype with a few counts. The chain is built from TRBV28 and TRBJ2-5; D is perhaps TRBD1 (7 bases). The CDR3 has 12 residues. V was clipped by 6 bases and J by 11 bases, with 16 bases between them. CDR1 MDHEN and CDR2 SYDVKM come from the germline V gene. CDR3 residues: CASSPGGLWQYF. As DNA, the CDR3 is TGTGCCAGCAGCCCAGGGGGGCTTTGGCAGTACTTC.

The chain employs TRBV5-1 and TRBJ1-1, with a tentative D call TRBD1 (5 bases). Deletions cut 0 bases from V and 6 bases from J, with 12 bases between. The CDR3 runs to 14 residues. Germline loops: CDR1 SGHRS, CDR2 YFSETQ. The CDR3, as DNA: TGCGCCAGCAGCTTGGCAGGGATGGTCGCTGAAGCTTTCTTT. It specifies CASSLAGMVAEAFF.

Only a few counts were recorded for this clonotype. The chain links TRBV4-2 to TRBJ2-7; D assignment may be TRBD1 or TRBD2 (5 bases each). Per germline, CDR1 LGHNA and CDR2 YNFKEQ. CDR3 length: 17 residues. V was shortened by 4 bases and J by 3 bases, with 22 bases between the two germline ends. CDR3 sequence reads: CASSRNSGTAQNYEQYF. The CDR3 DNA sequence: TGTGCCAGCAGCCGAAACTCCGGGACCGCTCAAAACTACGAGCAGTACTTC.

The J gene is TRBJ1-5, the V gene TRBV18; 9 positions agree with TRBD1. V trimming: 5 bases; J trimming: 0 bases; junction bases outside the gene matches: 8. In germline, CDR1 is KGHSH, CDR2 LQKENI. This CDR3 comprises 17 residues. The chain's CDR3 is CASSSSGTGYSNQPQHF. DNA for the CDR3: TGTGCCAGCTCATCCTCCGGGACAGGGTATAGCAATCAGCCCCAGCATTTT.

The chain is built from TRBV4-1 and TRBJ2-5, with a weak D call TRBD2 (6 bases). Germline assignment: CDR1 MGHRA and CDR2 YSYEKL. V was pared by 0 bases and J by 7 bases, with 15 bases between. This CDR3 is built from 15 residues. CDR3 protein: CASSQELTDGGTQYF. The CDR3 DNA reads TGCGCCAGCAGCCAAGAGCTCACAGACGGGGGGACCCAGTACTTC.

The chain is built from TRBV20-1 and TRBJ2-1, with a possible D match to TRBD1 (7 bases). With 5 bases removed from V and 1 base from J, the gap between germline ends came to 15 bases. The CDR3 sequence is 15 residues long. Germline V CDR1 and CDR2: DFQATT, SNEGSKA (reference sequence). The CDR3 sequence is CSAQSRGESYNEQFF. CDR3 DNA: TGCAGTGCTCAGTCCAGGGGGGAATCCTACAATGAGCAGTTCTTC.

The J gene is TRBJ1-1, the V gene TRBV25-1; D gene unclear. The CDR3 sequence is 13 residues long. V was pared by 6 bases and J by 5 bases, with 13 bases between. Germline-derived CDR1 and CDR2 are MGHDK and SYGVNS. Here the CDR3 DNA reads TGTGCCAGCAGGGACCGCCGGTGGACTGAAGCTTTCTTT. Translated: CASRDRRWTEAFF.